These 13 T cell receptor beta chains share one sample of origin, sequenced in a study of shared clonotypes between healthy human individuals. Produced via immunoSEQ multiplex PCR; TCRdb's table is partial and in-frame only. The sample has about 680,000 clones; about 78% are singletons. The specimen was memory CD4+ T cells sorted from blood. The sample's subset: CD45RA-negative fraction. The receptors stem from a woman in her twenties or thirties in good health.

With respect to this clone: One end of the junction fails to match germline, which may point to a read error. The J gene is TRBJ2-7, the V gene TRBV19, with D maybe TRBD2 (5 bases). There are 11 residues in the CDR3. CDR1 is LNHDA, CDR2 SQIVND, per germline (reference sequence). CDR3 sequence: CASSIAGKKGF. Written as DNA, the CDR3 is TGTGCCAGTAGTATAGCGGGGAAGAAGGGATTC.

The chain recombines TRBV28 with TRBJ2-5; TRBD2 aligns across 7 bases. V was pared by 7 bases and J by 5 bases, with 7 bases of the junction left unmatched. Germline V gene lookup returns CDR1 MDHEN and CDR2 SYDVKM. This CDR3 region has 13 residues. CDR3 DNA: TGTGCCAGCAAGAGACTAGCCGGTGAGACCCAGTACTTC. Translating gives CASKRLAGETQYF.

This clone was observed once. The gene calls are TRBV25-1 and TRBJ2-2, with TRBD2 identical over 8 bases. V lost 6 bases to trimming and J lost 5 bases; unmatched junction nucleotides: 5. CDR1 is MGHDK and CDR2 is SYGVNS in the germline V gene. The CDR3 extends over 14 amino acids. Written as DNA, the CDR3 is TGTGCCAGCAGACCCGGCGGGGGGACCGGGGAGCTGTTTTTT. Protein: CASRPGGGTGELFF.

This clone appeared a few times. The CDR3 loop reads CASSPTAYEQFF. DNA for the CDR3: TGTGCCAGCAGCCCAACTGCCTACGAGCAGTTCTTC. This rearrangement joins TRBV5-8 to TRBJ2-1; D remains ambiguous. This CDR3 region has 12 residues. Germline V gene sequence: CDR1 SGHTS, CDR2 YDEGEE. Trimming stripped 4 bases from V and 10 bases from J, with 12 bases between.

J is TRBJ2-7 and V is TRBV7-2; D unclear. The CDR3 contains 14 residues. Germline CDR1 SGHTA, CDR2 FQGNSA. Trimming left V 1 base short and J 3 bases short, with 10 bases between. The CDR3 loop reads CASSLDSSFYEQYF. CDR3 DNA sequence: TGTGCCAGCAGCTTAGACAGTTCTTTCTACGAGCAGTACTTC.

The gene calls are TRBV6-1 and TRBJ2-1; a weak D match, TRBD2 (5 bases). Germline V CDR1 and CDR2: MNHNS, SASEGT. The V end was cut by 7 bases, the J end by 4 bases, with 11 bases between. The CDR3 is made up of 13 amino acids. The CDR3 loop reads CASTPSWYNEQFF. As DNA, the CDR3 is TGTGCCAGCACCCCTAGCTGGTACAATGAGCAGTTCTTC.

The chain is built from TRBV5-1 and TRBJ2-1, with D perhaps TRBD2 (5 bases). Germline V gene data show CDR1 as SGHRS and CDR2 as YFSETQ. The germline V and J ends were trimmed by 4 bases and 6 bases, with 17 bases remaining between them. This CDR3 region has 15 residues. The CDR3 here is CASSPGGRWGNEQFF. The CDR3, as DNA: TGCGCCAGCAGCCCGGGCGGGCGCTGGGGCAATGAGCAGTTCTTC.

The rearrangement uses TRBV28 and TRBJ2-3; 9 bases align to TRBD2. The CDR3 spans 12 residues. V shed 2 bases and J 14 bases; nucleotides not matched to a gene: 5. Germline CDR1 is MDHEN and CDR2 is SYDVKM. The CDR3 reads CASSLAGGFRYF. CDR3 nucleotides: TGTGCCAGCAGTTTAGCGGGAGGGTTTCGGTATTTT. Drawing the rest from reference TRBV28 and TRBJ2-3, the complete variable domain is DVKVTQSSRYLVKRTGEKVFLECVQDMDHENMFWYRQDPGLGLRLIYFSYDVKMKEKGDIPEGYSVSREKKERFSLILESASTNQTSMYLCASSLAGGFRYFGPGTRLTVL.

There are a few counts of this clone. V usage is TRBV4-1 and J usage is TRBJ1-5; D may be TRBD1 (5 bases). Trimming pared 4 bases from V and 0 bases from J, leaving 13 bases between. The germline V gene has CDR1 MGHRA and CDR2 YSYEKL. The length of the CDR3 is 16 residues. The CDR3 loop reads CASSPRDRISNQPQHF. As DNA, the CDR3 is TGCGCCAGCAGCCCCCGGGACCGAATTAGCAATCAGCCCCAGCATTTT.

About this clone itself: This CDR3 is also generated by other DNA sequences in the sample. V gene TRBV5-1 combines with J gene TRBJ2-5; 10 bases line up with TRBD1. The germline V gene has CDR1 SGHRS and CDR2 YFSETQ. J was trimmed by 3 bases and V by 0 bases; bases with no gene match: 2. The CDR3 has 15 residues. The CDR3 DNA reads TGCGCCAGCAGCTTGGGGACAGGGGGTAAAGAGACCCAGTACTTC. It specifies CASSLGTGGKETQYF.

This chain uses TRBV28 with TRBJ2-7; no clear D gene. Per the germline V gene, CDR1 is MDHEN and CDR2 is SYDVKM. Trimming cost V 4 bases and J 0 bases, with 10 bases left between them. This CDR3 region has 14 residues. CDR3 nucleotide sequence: TGTGCCAGCAGTTCGTTGACAATCTCCTACGAGCAGTACTTC. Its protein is CASSSLTISYEQYF.

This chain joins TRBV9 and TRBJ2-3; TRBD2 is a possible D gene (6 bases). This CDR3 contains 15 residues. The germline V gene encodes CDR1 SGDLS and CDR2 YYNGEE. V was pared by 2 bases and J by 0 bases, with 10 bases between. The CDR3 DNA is TGTGCCAGCAGCGTTTACGGGAGTAGCACAGATACGCAGTATTTT. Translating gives CASSVYGSSTDTQYF.

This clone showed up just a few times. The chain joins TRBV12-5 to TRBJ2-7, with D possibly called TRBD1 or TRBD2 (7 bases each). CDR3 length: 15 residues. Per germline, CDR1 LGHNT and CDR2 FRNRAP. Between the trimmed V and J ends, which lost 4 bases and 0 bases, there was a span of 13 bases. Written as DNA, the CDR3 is TGTGCTAGTGGTTGGCAGCGGGACAGCTCCTACGAGCAGTACTTC. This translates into CASGWQRDSSYEQYF. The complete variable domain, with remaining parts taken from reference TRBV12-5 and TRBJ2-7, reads DARVTQTPRHKVTEMGQEVTMRCQPILGHNTVFWYRQTMMQGLELLAYFRNRAPLDDSGMPKDRFSAEMPDATLATLKIQPSEPRDSAVYFCASGWQRDSSYEQYFGPGTRLTVT.